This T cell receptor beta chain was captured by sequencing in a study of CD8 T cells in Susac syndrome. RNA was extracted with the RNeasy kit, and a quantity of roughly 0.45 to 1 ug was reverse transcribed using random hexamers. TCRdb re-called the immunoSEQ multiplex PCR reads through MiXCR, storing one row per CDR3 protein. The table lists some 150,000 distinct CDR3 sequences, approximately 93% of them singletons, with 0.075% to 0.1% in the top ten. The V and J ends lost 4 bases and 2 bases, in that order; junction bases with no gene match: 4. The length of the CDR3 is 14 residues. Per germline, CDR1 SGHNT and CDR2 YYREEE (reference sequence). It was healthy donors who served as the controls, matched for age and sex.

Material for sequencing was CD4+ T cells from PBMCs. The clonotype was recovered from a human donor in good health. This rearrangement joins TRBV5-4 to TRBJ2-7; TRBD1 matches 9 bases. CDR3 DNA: TGTGCCAGCAGCCTGGACAGGGGAACCTACGAGCAGTACTTC. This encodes CASSLDRGTYEQYF.